Listed below are T cell receptor beta chains from one sample, sequenced in a study of blood T cell repertoires in COVID-19. The method was immunoSEQ multiplex PCR; TCRdb's version includes in-frame clones alone and lacks a portion of them. The sample shows 70,000 to 80,000 clones, 75% to 90% of them seen only once. Input material: peripheral blood. Source of these receptors: a human donor in a cohort sampled during active COVID-19. The CDR3 runs from the conserved cysteine through the conserved F or W. A D gene is named only where the DNA matches it firmly. Not all rows give a size; the values are once, few, many and, for expanded clones, a class.

j_gene | abundance | len | d_gene | v_gene | CDR3aa | CDR3nt
TRBJ2-7 | - | 17 | TRBD1 | TRBV7-2 | CASSLRARTGSPYEQYF | TGTGCCAGCAGCTTACGCGCCCGGACAGGCTCCCCCTACGAGCAGTACTTC
TRBJ1-2 | once | 19 | TRBD1 | TRBV7-9 | CASSSLAGDRGRADYGYTF | TGTGCCAGCAGCTCCCTGGCCGGCGACAGGGGGCGAGCGGACTATGGCTACACCTTC
TRBJ2-1 | - | 16 | TRBD2 | TRBV27 | CASSSSGLAVYNEQFF | TGTGCCAGCAGTTCGTCGGGACTAGCCGTGTACAATGAGCAGTTCTTC
TRBJ2-2 | few | 13 | TRBD1 | TRBV15 | CASGQGAIGELFF | TGTGCCTCGGGACAGGGGGCGATCGGGGAGCTGTTTTTT
TRBJ2-1 | - | 16 | TRBD1 | TRBV24-1 | CATSDSGTGFYNEQFF | TGTGCCACCAGTGATTCCGGGACAGGATTTTACAATGAGCAGTTCTTC
TRBJ1-2 | - | 13 | TRBD1 | TRBV7-8 | CASRPGTGGSYTF | TGTGCCAGCAGACCCGGGACAGGGGGCTCCTACACCTTC
TRBJ1-5 | - | 14 | TRBD1 | TRBV15 | CATSRTGGGQPQHF | TGTGCCACCAGCAGAACAGGGGGCGGGCAGCCCCAGCATTTT
TRBJ2-3 | - | 13 | TRBD1 | TRBV9 | CASSATGGDTQYF | TGTGCCAGCAGCGCGACAGGGGGCGATACGCAGTATTTT
TRBJ1-1 | - | 14 | - | TRBV5-4 | CASSGWRGGTEAFF | TGTGCCAGCAGCGGATGGAGGGGAGGGACTGAAGCTTTCTTT
TRBJ1-3 | - | 15 | TRBD1 | TRBV5-1 | CASSSGQGSGNTIYF | TGCGCCAGCAGCTCCGGACAGGGCTCTGGAAACACCATATATTTT
TRBJ2-7 | - | 13 | TRBD2 | TRBV6-5 | CASSYTGGYEQYF | TGTGCCAGCAGTTACACGGGGGGCTACGAGCAGTACTTC
TRBJ2-7 | - | 14 | TRBD2 | TRBV28 | CASSRAGTSYEQYF | TGTGCCAGCAGTCGGGCCGGGACTAGTTACGAGCAGTACTTC
TRBJ1-2 | - | 14 | TRBD1 | TRBV7-2 | CASSTQGADYGYTF | TGTGCCAGCAGCACGCAGGGGGCTGACTATGGCTACACCTTC
TRBJ1-2 | - | 18 | TRBD1 | TRBV16 | CASSQYRAGGTVDYGYTF | TGTGCCAGCAGCCAATACCGGGCAGGGGGCACCGTGGACTATGGCTACACCTTC
TRBJ1-1 | - | 19 | TRBD1 | TRBV5-4 | CASSSYRQGALVGNTEAFF | TGTGCCAGCAGCTCCTATCGACAGGGGGCGCTGGTAGGGAACACTGAAGCTTTCTTT
TRBJ1-2 | - | 11 | - | TRBV5-6 | CASSTRGSYTF | TGTGCCAGCAGCACCAGAGGAAGCTACACCTTC
TRBJ2-3 | - | 13 | - | TRBV7-2 | CAQQADPTDTQYF | TGTGCCCAGCAAGCGGATCCCACAGATACGCAGTATTTT
TRBJ2-3 | - | 16 | TRBD2 | TRBV19 | CASSMVAGGQRDTQYF | TGTGCCAGTAGTATGGTAGCGGGGGGCCAGAGAGATACGCAGTATTTT
TRBJ1-1 | - | 12 | TRBD1 | TRBV15 | CATSSRQGAAFF | TGTGCCACCAGCTCCCGACAGGGGGCGGCTTTCTTT
TRBJ2-2 | - | 15 | TRBD1 | TRBV7-2 | CATKAGTANTGELFF | TGTGCCACTAAAGCTGGGACAGCGAACACCGGGGAGCTGTTTTTT
TRBJ2-1 | once | 16 | TRBD2 | TRBV5-4 | CASTLGGGYSYNEQFF | TGTGCCAGCACCCTGGGCGGGGGGTACTCCTACAATGAGCAGTTCTTC
TRBJ2-5 | - | 13 | TRBD1 | TRBV5-4 | CASSSRGTETQYF | TGTGCCAGCAGTTCCAGGGGGACGGAGACCCAGTACTTC
TRBJ1-1 | - | 15 | - | TRBV5-5 | CASSLSFQGNTEAFF | TGTGCCAGCAGCTTGTCGTTTCAGGGAAACACTGAAGCTTTCTTT
TRBJ2-3 | - | 17 | - | TRBV7-9 | CASSLSFLRDMPDTQYF | TGTGCCAGCAGCTTATCTTTCTTGCGGGATATGCCAGATACGCAGTATTTT
TRBJ2-7 | - | 15 | TRBD2 | TRBV18 | CASSRLAGDGNEQYF | TGTGCCAGCTCGCGACTAGCGGGAGATGGGAACGAGCAGTACTTC
TRBJ1-1 | few | 13 | - | TRBV4-2 | CASTAGGQTEAFF | TGTGCCAGCACCGCGGGGGGTCAAACTGAAGCTTTCTTT
TRBJ1-5 | once | 15 | TRBD1 | TRBV7-2 | CASSLGDRGSQPQHF | TGTGCCAGCAGCTTAGGGGACAGGGGGAGTCAGCCCCAGCATTTT
TRBJ2-7 | - | 16 | TRBD1 | TRBV5-1 | CASSPLAGTGLYEQYF | TGCGCCAGCAGCCCCCTTGCAGGGACAGGGCTGTACGAGCAGTACTTC
TRBJ1-3 | - | 17 | - | TRBV5-1 | CASSLAPGSGSGNTIYF | TGCGCCAGCAGCTTGGCCCCAGGGTCGGGCTCCGGAAACACCATATATTTT
TRBJ1-1 | - | 16 | - | TRBV18 | CASSPPGTLSGTEAFF | TGTGCCAGCTCACCACCGGGCACTTTAAGCGGCACTGAAGCTTTCTTT
TRBJ2-1 | - | 13 | TRBD2 | TRBV11-1 | CASSRTREGEQFF | TGTGCCAGCAGTAGGACTAGGGAGGGTGAGCAGTTCTTC
TRBJ1-6 | - | 15 | - | TRBV19 | CASLPPQGWNSPLHF | TGTGCCAGCCTTCCACCCCAGGGATGGAATTCACCCCTCCACTTT
TRBJ2-4 | - | 14 | TRBD1 | TRBV6-1 | CASSEWTGGGLQYF | TGTGCCAGCAGTGAATGGACAGGGGGCGGACTTCAGTACTTC
TRBJ2-1 | - | 14 | - | TRBV15 | CATSRDWSVDEQFF | TGTGCCACCAGCAGAGATTGGAGCGTCGATGAGCAGTTCTTC
TRBJ1-1 | - | 13 | TRBD1 | TRBV2 | CASTDRGITEAFF | TGTGCCAGCACAGACAGGGGTATCACTGAAGCTTTCTTT
TRBJ2-5 | - | 13 | - | TRBV5-4 | CASSIRLGETQYF | TGTGCCAGCAGCATACGACTAGGGGAGACCCAGTACTTC
TRBJ2-1 | - | 16 | TRBD2 | TRBV29-1 | CSVEDRSGSSYNEQFF | TGCAGCGTTGAAGATCGAAGCGGGAGCTCCTACAATGAGCAGTTCTTC
TRBJ2-7 | - | 12 | - | TRBV11-2 | CASSLAGFEQYF | TGTGCCAGCAGCTTAGCGGGGTTCGAGCAGTACTTC
TRBJ2-1 | - | 13 | TRBD2 | TRBV16 | CASSQWERGEQFF | TGTGCCAGCAGCCAATGGGAGCGGGGGGAGCAGTTCTTC
TRBJ1-1 | - | 14 | TRBD1 | TRBV2 | CASSVYRGNTEAFF | TGTGCCAGCAGTGTTTACAGGGGGAACACTGAAGCTTTCTTT
TRBJ2-3 | - | 15 | TRBD1 | TRBV10-3 | CAISGGQGGTDTQYF | TGTGCCATCAGTGGGGGACAGGGGGGGACAGATACGCAGTATTTT
TRBJ2-7 | - | 13 | - | TRBV2 | CASRADSRGEQYF | TGTGCCAGCAGAGCGGACTCCCGCGGGGAGCAGTACTTC
TRBJ1-2 | - | 17 | TRBD1 | TRBV19 | CARPAGTGALGMDGYTF | TGTGCCAGACCGGCCGGGACAGGGGCACTCGGGATGGATGGCTACACCTTC
TRBJ2-1 | - | 15 | TRBD2 | TRBV19 | CASSMLREGPDEQFF | TGTGCCAGTAGTATGTTGCGGGAGGGCCCCGATGAGCAGTTCTTC
TRBJ1-2 | - | 15 | - | TRBV7-8 | CASSLGGYSNYGYTF | TGTGCCAGCAGCTTGGGGGGGTATTCTAACTATGGCTACACCTTC
TRBJ1-2 | - | 15 | TRBD1 | TRBV19 | CASSGTGTGIFGYTF | TGTGCCAGTAGCGGAACCGGGACAGGAATTTTTGGCTACACCTTC
TRBJ2-7 | - | 13 | - | TRBV27 | CASSFNTGYEQYF | TGTGCCAGCAGTTTTAACACAGGGTACGAGCAGTACTTC
TRBJ2-7 | - | 13 | TRBD2 | TRBV10-1 | CASSGRGFDEQYF | TGCGCCAGTAGCGGGAGAGGTTTCGACGAGCAGTACTTC
TRBJ2-3 | - | 14 | - | TRBV5-1 | CASSLATSTDTQYF | TGCGCCAGCAGCTTGGCAACAAGCACAGATACGCAGTATTTT